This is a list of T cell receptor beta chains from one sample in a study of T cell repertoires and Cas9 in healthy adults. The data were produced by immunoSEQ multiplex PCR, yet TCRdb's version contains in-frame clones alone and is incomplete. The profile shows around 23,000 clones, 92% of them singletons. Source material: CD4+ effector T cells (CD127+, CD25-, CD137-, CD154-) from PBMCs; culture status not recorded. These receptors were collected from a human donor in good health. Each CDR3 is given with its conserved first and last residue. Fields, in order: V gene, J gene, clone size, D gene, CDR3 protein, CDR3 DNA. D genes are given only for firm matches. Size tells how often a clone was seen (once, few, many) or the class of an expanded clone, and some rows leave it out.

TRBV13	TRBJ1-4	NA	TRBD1	CASSAHRGTGKLFF	TGTGCCAGCAGCGCCCACAGGGGAACGGGAAAACTGTTTTTT
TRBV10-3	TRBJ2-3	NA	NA	CAISDPGQGGADTQYF	TGTGCCATCAGTGATCCGGGACAAGGAGGAGCAGATACGCAGTATTTT
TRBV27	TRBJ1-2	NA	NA	CASSPRVGQGYYGYTF	TGTGCCAGCAGTCCCAGGGTCGGACAAGGATACTATGGCTACACCTTC
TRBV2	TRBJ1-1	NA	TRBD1	CASMDRGLSTEAFF	TGTGCCAGCATGGACAGGGGGCTGAGCACTGAAGCTTTCTTT
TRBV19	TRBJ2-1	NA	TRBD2	CASTPGPAGVVGSYNEQFF	TGTGCCAGTACCCCCGGTCCAGCGGGGGTCGTCGGCTCCTACAATGAGCAGTTCTTC
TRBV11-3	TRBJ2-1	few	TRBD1	CASSPQGGASYNEQFF	TGTGCCAGCAGCCCCCAAGGGGGCGCATCCTACAATGAGCAGTTCTTC
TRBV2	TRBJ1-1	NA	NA	CASSAQMNTEAFF	TGTGCCAGCAGTGCCCAGATGAACACTGAAGCTTTCTTT
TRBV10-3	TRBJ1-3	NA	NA	CAISESKAGRGNTIYF	TGTGCCATCAGTGAGTCGAAAGCGGGAAGGGGAAACACCATATATTTT
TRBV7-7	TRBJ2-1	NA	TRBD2	CASSGGLAGTDEQFF	TGTGCCAGCAGCGGCGGACTAGCGGGAACGGACGAGCAGTTCTTC
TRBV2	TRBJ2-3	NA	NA	CASSEATRLRHGNTQYF	TGTGCCAGCAGTGAAGCTACTAGATTGAGGCATGGTAATACGCAGTATTTT
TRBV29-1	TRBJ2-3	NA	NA	CSVKPRLITDTQYF	TGCAGCGTCAAACCTCGCTTGATCACAGATACGCAGTATTTT
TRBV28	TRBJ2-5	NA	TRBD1	CASSLLTGTGMVWQETQYF	TGTGCCAGCAGTTTACTTACCGGGACAGGGATGGTTTGGCAAGAGACCCAGTACTTC
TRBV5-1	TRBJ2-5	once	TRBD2	CASSVSGGETQYF	TGCGCCAGCAGCGTTAGCGGGGGGGAGACCCAGTACTTC
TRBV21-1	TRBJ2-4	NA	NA	CASSKAPASWNIQYF	TGTGCCAGCAGCAAGGCCCCTGCGAGCTGGAACATTCAGTACTTC
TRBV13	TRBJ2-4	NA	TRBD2	CASSSATGGLAGLNQYF	TGTGCCAGCAGCTCAGCGACAGGAGGACTAGCGGGACTTAATCAGTACTTC
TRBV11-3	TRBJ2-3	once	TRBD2	CASSHTSGNTDTQYF	TGTGCCAGCAGCCATACTAGCGGGAACACAGATACGCAGTATTTT
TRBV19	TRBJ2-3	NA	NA	CASSINTGIPDTQYF	TGTGCCAGTAGTATTAATACAGGGATTCCAGATACGCAGTATTTT
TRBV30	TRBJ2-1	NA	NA	CAWRQSGNEQFF	TGTGCCTGGCGGCAGTCGGGCAATGAGCAGTTCTTC
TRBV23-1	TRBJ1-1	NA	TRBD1	CASSQSGTGRGAFF	TGCGCCAGCAGTCAGTCGGGGACAGGCCGAGGCGCTTTCTTT
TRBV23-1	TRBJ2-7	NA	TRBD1	CASSQIGTGGSYEQYF	TGCGCCAGCAGTCAAATTGGGACAGGGGGCTCCTACGAGCAGTACTTC
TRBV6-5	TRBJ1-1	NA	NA	CASSNGQFRNTEAFF	TGTGCCAGCAGTAATGGACAGTTTCGGAACACTGAAGCTTTCTTT
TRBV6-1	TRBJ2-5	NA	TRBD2	CASTRTSQETQYF	TGTGCCAGCACCCGGACTAGCCAAGAGACCCAGTACTTC
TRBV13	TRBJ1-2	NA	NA	CASSSWGRVSYGYTF	TGTGCCAGCAGCTCTTGGGGCAGGGTAAGCTATGGCTACACCTTC
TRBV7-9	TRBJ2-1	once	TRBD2	CASSRSGRTYNEQFF	TGTGCCAGCAGCAGAAGCGGGAGGACCTACAATGAGCAGTTCTTC